This T cell receptor beta chain was sequenced during a study of identical twins. The J segment lost 2 bases and the V segment lost 5 bases, leaving 19 bases of the junction unmatched. The CDR3 runs 20 residues. Germline assignment: CDR1 SGHTA and CDR2 FQGNSA. In this sample, this clonotype turned up many times. TCRdb re-analysed the 5' RACE reads in MiXCR, keeping a single row per CDR3 protein. The table records around 100,000 distinct CDR3 sequences, under 7% of them present only once. The receptor was derived from a woman in her fifties or sixties in good health. J is TRBJ2-7 and V is TRBV7-2, with 12 bases that match TRBD2. The sequenced material came from memory T cells sorted from blood. CDR3 amino acids: CASSPPPLAGGPFWPYEQYF. As DNA, the CDR3 is TGTGCCAGCAGCCCACCTCCCCTAGCGGGAGGGCCTTTTTGGCCCTACGAGCAGTACTTC.